Listed below are T cell receptor beta chains from one sample, sequenced in a study of T cell responses to AZD1222 COVID-19 vaccine. TCRdb keeps only in-frame clones here, not all; method: immunoSEQ multiplex PCR. The table has over 150,000 clones, roughly 94% seen once; the top ten hold 4.4%. The source material was peripheral blood, sampled on day 0 of MenACWY control vaccination. The receptors come from an adult in good health. Each CDR3 is given with its conserved first and last residue. D genes are given only for firm matches. A clone size is listed for some rows: how often the clone was seen (once, few, many), or a class if it is expanded.

clone_size | d_call | j_call | v_call | cdr3_nt | cdr3_aa
- | - | TRBJ2-2 | TRBV19 | TGTGCCAGTAGTATTCAGGGCGGGATCAACACCGGGGAGCTGTTTTTT | CASSIQGGINTGELFF
- | TRBD1 | TRBJ2-1 | TRBV10-3 | TGTGCCATCAGTGGACTGACAGGGTTTGAGCAGTTCTTC | CAISGLTGFEQFF
- | TRBD1 | TRBJ2-1 | TRBV11-3 | TGTGCCAGCAGCTTGGCGGGACAGGGTCACAATGAGCAGTTCTTC | CASSLAGQGHNEQFF
once | TRBD2 | TRBJ2-1 | TRBV30 | TGTGCCTGGAGTGTTTTTTTAGCGGGAGGCCGTTACAATGAGCAGTTCTTC | CAWSVFLAGGRYNEQFF
- | TRBD2 | TRBJ2-1 | TRBV9 | TGTGCCAGCAGCGTAGAAACTAGCGGGATCTACAATGAGCAGTTCTTC | CASSVETSGIYNEQFF
- | TRBD1 | TRBJ1-4 | TRBV28 | TGTGCCAGCAGCAACAGGGGTGGGGGAGCGGAAAAACTGTTTTTT | CASSNRGGGAEKLFF
- | - | TRBJ2-2 | TRBV5-5 | TGTGCCAGCAGCTACCGCCCGGACACCAACACCGGGGAGCTGTTTTTT | CASSYRPDTNTGELFF
once | TRBD1 | TRBJ1-4 | TRBV6-5 | TGTGCCAGCAGGGATACAGGGGCGAATAATGAAAAACTGTTTTTT | CASRDTGANNEKLFF
- | TRBD2 | TRBJ2-1 | TRBV27 | TGTGCCAGCAGTTTAGTCGCTAGCGGGAGGGCCTCCTACAATGAGCAGTTCTTC | CASSLVASGRASYNEQFF
- | - | TRBJ1-5 | TRBV27 | TGTGCCAGCAGTTTATCCGCCGGGACCTTAAGGGGCCAGCCCCAGCATTTT | CASSLSAGTLRGQPQHF
- | - | TRBJ2-1 | TRBV27 | TGTGCCAGCAGTTTTTCTGTGTACAATGAGCAGTTCTTC | CASSFSVYNEQFF
- | TRBD2 | TRBJ2-7 | TRBV5-1 | TGCGCCAGCAGCTTGGGGTACAGCGGGGCTCTCCTCCATGACGAGCAGTACTTC | CASSLGYSGALLHDEQYF
once | TRBD2 | TRBJ2-3 | TRBV2 | TGTGCCAGCAGCCGCTGGGTAGCGGGCGTTAACACAGATACGCAGTATTTT | CASSRWVAGVNTDTQYF
- | - | TRBJ1-1 | TRBV11-3 | TGTGCCAGCAGCTTATTACAGGACACTGAAGCTTTCTTT | CASSLLQDTEAFF
- | - | TRBJ1-6 | TRBV30 | TGTGCCTGGGGGGGACGCGAGAATTCACCCCTCCACTTT | CAWGGRENSPLHF
- | - | TRBJ1-1 | TRBV20-1 | TGCAGTGCTAGTTTCGCGGGCTACACTGAAGCTTTCTTT | CSASFAGYTEAFF
- | - | TRBJ1-2 | TRBV24-1 | TGTGCCACCAGTGATTCTTACTATGGCTACACCTTC | CATSDSYYGYTF
- | TRBD1 | TRBJ1-2 | TRBV30 | TGTGCCTGGAGTCCCGGAGGGGGCATAAGCTATGGCTACACCTTC | CAWSPGGGISYGYTF
- | - | TRBJ1-4 | TRBV21-1 | TGTGCCAGCAGCAAAGGAGGCAGGGTCGGGGAAAAACTGTTTTTT | CASSKGGRVGEKLFF
- | TRBD2 | TRBJ2-7 | TRBV5-8 | TGTGCCAGCAGCGGAACAGCGGGAGAAGGCGAGCAGTACTTC | CASSGTAGEGEQYF
- | - | TRBJ1-5 | TRBV10-2 | TGCGCCAGCAGTGAGACAGTCAATCAGCCCCAGCATTTT | CASSETVNQPQHF
few | - | TRBJ1-1 | TRBV7-9 | TGTGCCAGCAGCTTACCGACAGAGTGGCGGTCGAGGAACACTGAAGCTTTCTTT | CASSLPTEWRSRNTEAFF
- | - | TRBJ1-1 | TRBV11-2 | TGTGCCAGCAGCTTTCGAAGTGGGAACACTGAAGCTTTCTTT | CASSFRSGNTEAFF
- | - | TRBJ2-3 | TRBV11-3 | TGTGCCAGCAGCTTGAGACTAGGGGCAGATACGCAGTATTTT | CASSLRLGADTQYF
- | TRBD1 | TRBJ1-1 | TRBV9 | TGTGCCAGCAGCATTGGGACAGCGAACACTGAAGCTTTCTTT | CASSIGTANTEAFF
- | - | TRBJ1-1 | TRBV12-3/TRBV12-4 | TGTGCCAGCAGTTTGGGAAGGACTGAAGCTTTCTTT | CASSLGRTEAFF
- | - | TRBJ1-1 | TRBV6-2/TRBV6-3 | TGTGCCAGCAGCACTAGGACAGAGCCTTTCTTT | CASSTRTEPFF
- | TRBD2 | TRBJ2-7 | TRBV30 | TGTGCCTGGAGTGCGGGGGGAACCGAGCAGTACTTC | CAWSAGGTEQYF
- | TRBD1 | TRBJ2-2 | TRBV19 | TGTGCCAGCAGGACAGGGGCGGGGGAGCTGTTTTTT | CASRTGAGELFF
few | - | TRBJ2-1 | TRBV19 | TGTGCCAGTAGTGGGGACCGATCCTTCTACAATGAGCAGTTCTTC | CASSGDRSFYNEQFF
once | - | TRBJ2-7 | TRBV19 | TGTGCCAGTAGGTCCCCAGGGGTCCACGAGCAGTACTTC | CASRSPGVHEQYF
- | TRBD1 | TRBJ2-4 | TRBV7-9 | TGTGCCAGCAGCCCAGGGACAGGGGGCGAGACGCCGGCCAAAAACATTCAGTACTTC | CASSPGTGGETPAKNIQYF
- | - | TRBJ2-7 | TRBV27 | TGTGCCAGCAGACAGGGTTCCTACGAGCAGTACTTC | CASRQGSYEQYF
- | TRBD1 | TRBJ2-3 | TRBV9 | TGTGCCAGTGGGACAGGAAGCACAGATACGCAGTATTTT | CASGTGSTDTQYF
- | - | TRBJ1-1 | TRBV5-5 | TGTGCCAGCGAGCATTGGGGTATGAACACTGAAGCTTTCTTT | CASEHWGMNTEAFF
- | - | TRBJ2-2 | TRBV11-3 | TGTGCCAGCAGCTTAGCGGCAACGAACACCGGGGAGCTGTTTTTT | CASSLAATNTGELFF
- | - | TRBJ1-1 | TRBV19 | TGTGCCAGTAGTTATACCAACACTGAAGCTTTCTTT | CASSYTNTEAFF
- | - | TRBJ2-1 | TRBV7-6 | TGTGCCACCTCAGCTTCCTTGAAAAATGAGCAGTTCTTC | CATSASLKNEQFF
- | - | TRBJ1-3 | TRBV2 | TGTGCCAGCAGTGAAGGCGGGGGCACTGGAAACACCATATATTTT | CASSEGGGTGNTIYF
- | - | TRBJ2-7 | TRBV12-3/TRBV12-4 | TGTGCCAGCAGTTTAGCGATCTACGAGCAGTACTTC | CASSLAIYEQYF
once | - | TRBJ2-1 | TRBV6-2/TRBV6-3 | TGTGCCAGCAGTTACTCGGGGACGAATGAGCAGTTCTTC | CASSYSGTNEQFF
once | - | TRBJ1-2 | TRBV2 | TGTGCCAGCAGAATTCAGACCCGAGGGGGCTACACCTTC | CASRIQTRGGYTF
- | - | TRBJ1-4 | TRBV6-5 | TGTGCCAGCAGTTACTCGAGCTGGCATGAAAAACTGTTTTTT | CASSYSSWHEKLFF
once | - | TRBJ1-1 | TRBV6-1 | TGTGCCAGCAGTGAAGTCGGGAGGAACACTGAAGCTTTCTTT | CASSEVGRNTEAFF
- | - | TRBJ1-6 | TRBV5-6 | TGTGCCAGCAGCCCGGAGGACACTGACGATAATTCACCCCTCCACTTT | CASSPEDTDDNSPLHF
- | - | TRBJ1-2 | TRBV11-2 | TGTGCCAGCAGCGAGAGGGTGCGGACTACTAACTATGGCTACACCTTC | CASSERVRTTNYGYTF
- | - | TRBJ2-5 | TRBV19 | TGTGCCAGTAGTCGCCGACAGACCCAAGAGACCCAGTACTTC | CASSRRQTQETQYF
- | - | TRBJ2-7 | TRBV28 | TGTGCCAGCAGTCTGTACTACGAGCAGTACTTC | CASSLYYEQYF
- | TRBD1 | TRBJ1-5 | TRBV10-2 | TGCGCCAGCACCGGGACAGGGAATCAGCCCCAGCATTTT | CASTGTGNQPQHF
- | - | TRBJ1-5 | TRBV30 | TGTGCCTGGAGTGTAAGTGGTAGAAATCAGCCCCAGCATTTT | CAWSVSGRNQPQHF
- | - | TRBJ2-3 | TRBV23-1 | TGCGCCAGCAGTCGACGCGGACCGAGCACAGATACGCAGTATTTT | CASSRRGPSTDTQYF
few | TRBD1 | TRBJ2-7 | TRBV10-3 | TGTGCCATCAGTGACCTAGGACAGGAATCGGGAAGCTCCTACGAGCAGTACTTC | CAISDLGQESGSSYEQYF